The text below deals with one T cell receptor beta chain. The sample belongs to a study of blood T cell repertoires in COVID-19. Authors' analysis steps: Nucleated cell number was recorded as an estimate derived from reference gene primer amplification. Profiling relied on immunoSEQ multiplex PCR, and the TCRdb table lists in-frame clones only, not all of them. V and J calls and clone size are copied from that table; D and trimming were computed from the DNA. The sample gives 250,000 to 350,000 clones, 70% to 85% of which show up once; roughly 0.87% is in the top ten. The source of this sequence is a human donor with COVID-19, enrolled during active disease. The donor label of this sample is uncertain. Sequencing used peripheral blood.

The DNA for the CDR3 is TGTGCCAGTAGTATAGATCGAGGAGCTCCTGGGGGCTACACCTTC. This translates into CASSIDRGAPGGYTF. This chain uses TRBV19 with TRBJ1-2; D remains ambiguous. CDR3 length: 15 residues. Germline assignment: CDR1 LNHDA and CDR2 SQIVND (reference sequence). Deletions cut 0 bases from V and 8 bases from J, with 16 bases between.